A selection of T cell receptor beta chains follows, all from one sample in a study of blood T cell repertoires in COVID-19. TCRdb's copy holds only in-frame clones and misses some; the assay was immunoSEQ multiplex PCR. The table includes 250,000 to 300,000 clones, 90% to 95% detected once. The specimen was peripheral blood. The origin of the receptors is a young woman with COVID-19, enrolled during active disease. Both conserved end residues are part of each CDR3. The D gene is left open where the match is weak. Rows give clone size only sometimes, using once, few, many, or a class for an expanded clone.

abundance	v_gene	len	j_gene	d_gene	CDR3nt	CDR3aa
once	TRBV4-1	17	TRBJ1-2	.	TGCGCCAGCAGCCAAGGTTTTTCTTCTTCGGGGATCTATGGCTACACCTTC	CASSQGFSSSGIYGYTF
.	TRBV24-1	14	TRBJ2-3	.	TGTGCCACCCTCCCCAGGGATTCCACAGATACGCAGTATTTT	CATLPRDSTDTQYF
.	TRBV30	15	TRBJ1-2	.	TGTGCCTGGAGCTCCGGGACATGGGCCGAAAGGGGCTACACCTTC	CAWSSGTWAERGYTF
.	TRBV6-6	19	TRBJ1-5	TRBD1	TGTGCCAGCAGTCGCCGTCCGGGACAGAGAGATTATAGCAATCAGCCCCAGCATTTT	CASSRRPGQRDYSNQPQHF
.	TRBV5-1	14	TRBJ2-1	.	TGCGCCAGCAGCTTGAGCGCAGGGTACAATGAACAGTTCTTC	CASSLSAGYNEQFF
.	TRBV30	14	TRBJ1-1	.	TGTGCCCACACCATCGGGGTATCGAGCACTGAAGCTTTCTTT	CAHTIGVSSTEAFF
.	TRBV5-6	16	TRBJ2-1	TRBD2	TGTGCCAGCAGCTTGGTAGGTAGCGGGGTTTACAATGAGCAGTTCTTC	CASSLVGSGVYNEQFF
.	TRBV6-5	13	TRBJ2-7	.	TGTGCCAGCGGGGGGGGGACAACCCTCGAGCAGTACTTC	CASGGGTTLEQYF
.	TRBV5-1	14	TRBJ2-7	TRBD2	TGCGCCAGCAGCCCGGGACTAGCGGGAGACGAGCAGTACTTC	CASSPGLAGDEQYF
.	TRBV27	16	TRBJ1-5	.	TGTGCCAGCAGGCCCCAAGGGGGGGCCTTAAGCCAGCCCCAGCATTTT	CASRPQGGALSQPQHF
.	TRBV27	16	TRBJ2-2	TRBD1	TGTGCCAGCAGTACCCCGGGACAGACGAACACCGGGGAGCTGTTTTTT	CASSTPGQTNTGELFF
.	TRBV6-5	13	TRBJ1-2	.	TGTGCCAGCAGACTGACGGGGAATTATGGCTACACCTTC	CASRLTGNYGYTF
.	TRBV6-2/TRBV6-3	13	TRBJ1-2	.	TGTGCCAGCAGTTTTCAGGGTAACTATGGCTACACCTTC	CASSFQGNYGYTF
.	TRBV19	15	TRBJ1-2	.	TGTGCCAGTCGAGAGACTAACAGGGATGGCTATGGCTACACCTTC	CASRETNRDGYGYTF
.	TRBV9	14	TRBJ2-1	TRBD2	TGTGCCAGCAGCGTAGCTCTAGCGGAGAATGAGCAGTTCTTC	CASSVALAENEQFF
.	TRBV5-1	15	TRBJ1-2	TRBD1	TGCGCCAGCAGCCTGGGACAGGGGGCGCCCTATGGCTACACCTTC	CASSLGQGAPYGYTF
.	TRBV5-4	17	TRBJ1-6	TRBD1	TGTGCCAGCAGCTTGGCCCCCGGCGGAGGGGGCGCGTCACCCCTCCACTTT	CASSLAPGGGGASPLHF
.	TRBV21-1	16	TRBJ2-3	.	TGTGCCAGCAGCAAATTCCAGGCGGGACGTCCAGATACGCAGTATTTT	CASSKFQAGRPDTQYF
.	TRBV25-1	13	TRBJ1-5	.	TGTGCCAGTTCGACAGATGGCAATCAGCCCCAGCATTTT	CASSTDGNQPQHF
.	TRBV9	14	TRBJ2-7	TRBD1	TGTGCCAGCAGCCCCCGGACAGGGATTGCCGAGCAGTACTTC	CASSPRTGIAEQYF
.	TRBV7-2	17	TRBJ2-3	.	TGTGCCAGCAGCCCCTGGGGGAACGGGAGTGGCACAGATACGCAGTATTTT	CASSPWGNGSGTDTQYF
.	TRBV23-1	13	TRBJ2-3	TRBD2	TGCGCCAGAGCGGGAGTTTACACAGATACGCAGTATTTT	CARAGVYTDTQYF
.	TRBV9	14	TRBJ1-3	TRBD1	TGTGCCAGCAGCGCAGGGACAGCTGGAAACACCATATATTTT	CASSAGTAGNTIYF
.	TRBV5-4	15	TRBJ2-2	.	TGTGCCAGCAGCTTAATAGGACTGAACACCGGGGAGCTGTTTTTT	CASSLIGLNTGELFF
.	TRBV6-5	13	TRBJ1-1	.	TGTGCCAGCGTCCAACCAGGGAACACTGAAGCTTTCTTT	CASVQPGNTEAFF
.	TRBV4-1	15	TRBJ2-7	TRBD2	TGCGCCAGCAGCCCCTCTGACCTAGCGGGAAACGAGCAGTACTTC	CASSPSDLAGNEQYF
.	TRBV5-4	15	TRBJ2-2	TRBD2	TGTGCCAGCAGCGTGGGGACTATGTTAACCGGGGAGCTGTTTTTT	CASSVGTMLTGELFF
.	TRBV9	13	TRBJ1-1	.	TGTGCCAGCAGCGTAGTCTCGAGGGCCGAAGCTTTCTTT	CASSVVSRAEAFF
.	TRBV28	15	TRBJ2-1	TRBD2	TGTGCCAGCAGTTCCTTAGCGGGGGGCGTGAATGAGCAGTTCTTC	CASSSLAGGVNEQFF
.	TRBV5-1	15	TRBJ1-5	.	TGCGCCAGCAGCTTGGAGGGACTGAGCAATCAGCCCCAGCATTTT	CASSLEGLSNQPQHF
.	TRBV2	15	TRBJ2-7	TRBD1	TGTGCCAGCAGAGCCGAAGGACAGGGAACCTACGAGCAGTACTTC	CASRAEGQGTYEQYF
.	TRBV5-1	15	TRBJ1-3	TRBD1	TGCGCCAGCAGCTATACAGGGGAGCCGGGAAACACCATATATTTT	CASSYTGEPGNTIYF
.	TRBV3-1/TRBV3-2	14	TRBJ1-2	.	TGTGCCAGCAGCCAAGATTTGGTACGGGTCGGGTACACCTTC	CASSQDLVRVGYTF
.	TRBV27	13	TRBJ2-5	.	TGTGCCAGCAGTTTCACTAGGGAAGAGACCCAGTACTTC	CASSFTREETQYF
.	TRBV19	16	TRBJ1-2	TRBD1	TGTGCCAGTAGTCTTAGGACGGACGCAGGGGGTTATGGCTACACCTTC	CASSLRTDAGGYGYTF
once	TRBV19	16	TRBJ2-3	TRBD2	TGTGCCAGTAGTATAGGGACTAGCGGGAGCACAGATACGCAGTATTTT	CASSIGTSGSTDTQYF
.	TRBV25-1	13	TRBJ2-3	.	TGTGCCAGCGGGCCAGTGAGCACAGATACGCAGTATTTT	CASGPVSTDTQYF
.	TRBV5-4	16	TRBJ1-1	.	TGTGCCAGCTATGGCATGTCGGCGGGAAAGAACACTGAAGCTTTCTTT	CASYGMSAGKNTEAFF
.	TRBV30	15	TRBJ1-6	TRBD1	TGTGCCTGGACTCCTCGGGACAGGGGGTATTCACCCCTCCACTTT	CAWTPRDRGYSPLHF
.	TRBV19	14	TRBJ2-5	.	TGTGCCAGTAGTATTAGGGCGCAGGGTCAGACCCAGTACTTC	CASSIRAQGQTQYF
.	TRBV24-1	14	TRBJ1-5	.	TGTGCCACCAGTGAACCTGACAGGAGGCAGCCCCAGCATTTT	CATSEPDRRQPQHF
.	TRBV4-1	16	TRBJ2-1	TRBD2	TGCGCCAGCAGCCCACGGACTAGCGGGATTGGGGATGAGCAGTTCTTC	CASSPRTSGIGDEQFF
.	TRBV7-6	15	TRBJ2-1	TRBD2	TGTGCCAGCAGCCAACTAGCGGGAGAATTCAATGAGCAGTTCTTC	CASSQLAGEFNEQFF
few	TRBV9	13	TRBJ1-1	.	TGTGCCAGCAGCGCGAGCTTCGGCACTGAAGCTTTCTTT	CASSASFGTEAFF
.	TRBV7-8	14	TRBJ2-7	.	TGTGCCAGCAGCTTAGCCTCCTGGCCCTACGAGCAGTACTTC	CASSLASWPYEQYF
.	TRBV5-5	14	TRBJ1-2	TRBD1	TGTGCCAGCAGCTTGGGACAGGGAGCCTATGGCTACACCTTC	CASSLGQGAYGYTF
.	TRBV7-9	13	TRBJ1-2	TRBD1	TGTGCCAGCAGCTCGGACAGGAGATCCGGCTACACCTTC	CASSSDRRSGYTF
.	TRBV5-8	19	TRBJ2-1	TRBD2	TGTGCCAGCAGCCGGGGGGTAATACTAGGAGCGGGACCCTACAATGAGCAGTTCTTC	CASSRGVILGAGPYNEQFF
.	TRBV7-8	16	TRBJ1-6	.	TGTGCCAGCAGCTTACGAGGGGAGGGAAAGGTGCTCCCCCTCCACTTT	CASSLRGEGKVLPLHF
.	TRBV30	12	TRBJ2-1	TRBD1	TGTGCCTGGGACAGGGTAGGCAATGAGCAGTTCTTC	CAWDRVGNEQFF
.	TRBV11-3	18	TRBJ2-3	TRBD2	TGTGCCAGCAGCCCTCGAGAGGGAGCGGGAGGGAGCACAGATACGCAGTATTTT	CASSPREGAGGSTDTQYF
once	TRBV6-6	14	TRBJ1-2	.	TGTGCCAGCAGTCCTCGCGGGGGGACGGATGGCTACACCTTC	CASSPRGGTDGYTF
.	TRBV4-2	16	TRBJ2-1	.	TGTGCCAGCAGCCAAGGTCGTGCGGATTCCTACAATGAGCAGTTCTTC	CASSQGRADSYNEQFF
.	TRBV5-4	15	TRBJ1-1	.	TGTGCCAGCAGCTCCGCCCGACAGGCCGGGACTGAAGCTTTCTTT	CASSSARQAGTEAFF
.	TRBV4-1	13	TRBJ1-1	.	TGCGCCAGCAGCCAAGGCCGGGGCACTGAAGCTTTCTTT	CASSQGRGTEAFF
.	TRBV20-1	14	TRBJ1-6	TRBD1	TGCAGTGCTAGTAGGGACAGGCCTGGTGGACCCCTCCACTTT	CSASRDRPGGPLHF
.	TRBV7-9	17	TRBJ2-2	.	TGTGCCAGCAGCGCCCCTCCGGGGGGCTCGAATACCGGGGAGCTGTTTTTT	CASSAPPGGSNTGELFF
.	TRBV5-6	13	TRBJ1-6	TRBD1	TGTGCCAGCAGTGGGACAGCAAATTCACCCCTCCACTTT	CASSGTANSPLHF